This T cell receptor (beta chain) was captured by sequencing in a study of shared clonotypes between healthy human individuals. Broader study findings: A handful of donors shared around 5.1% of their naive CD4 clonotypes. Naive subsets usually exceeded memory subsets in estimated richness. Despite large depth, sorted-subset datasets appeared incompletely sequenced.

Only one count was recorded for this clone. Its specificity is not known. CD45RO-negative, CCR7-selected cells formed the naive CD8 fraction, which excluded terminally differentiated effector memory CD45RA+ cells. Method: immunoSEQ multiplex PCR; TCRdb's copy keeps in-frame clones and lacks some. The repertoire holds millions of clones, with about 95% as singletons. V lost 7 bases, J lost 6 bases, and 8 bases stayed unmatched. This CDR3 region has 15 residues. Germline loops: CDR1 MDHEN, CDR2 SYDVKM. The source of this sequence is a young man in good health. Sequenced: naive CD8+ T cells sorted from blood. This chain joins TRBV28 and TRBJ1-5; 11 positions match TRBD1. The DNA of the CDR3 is TGTGCCAGCACCTATTGGACAGGGGGCGGTCAGCCCCAGCATTTT. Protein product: CASTYWTGGGQPQHF.